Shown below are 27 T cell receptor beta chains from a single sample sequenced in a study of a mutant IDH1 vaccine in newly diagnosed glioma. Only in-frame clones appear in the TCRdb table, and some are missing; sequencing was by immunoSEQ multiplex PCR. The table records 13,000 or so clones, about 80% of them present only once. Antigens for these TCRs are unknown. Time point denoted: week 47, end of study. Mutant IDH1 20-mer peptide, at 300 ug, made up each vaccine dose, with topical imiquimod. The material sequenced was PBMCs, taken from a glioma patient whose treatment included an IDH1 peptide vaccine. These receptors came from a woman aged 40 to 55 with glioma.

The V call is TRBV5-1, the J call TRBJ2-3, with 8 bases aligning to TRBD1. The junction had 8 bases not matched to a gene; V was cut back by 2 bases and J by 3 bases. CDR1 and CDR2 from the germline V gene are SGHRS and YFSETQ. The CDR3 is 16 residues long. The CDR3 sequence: CASSLQGVPLTDTQYF. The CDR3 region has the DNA TGCGCCAGCAGCTTACAGGGGGTCCCTTTAACAGATACGCAGTATTTT.

Here the CDR3 DNA reads TGTGCCAGCAGCCAAGGCACAGGGCGCGAGGGGGCCCAGTACTTC. It specifies CASSQGTGREGAQYF. The chain employs TRBV7-3 and TRBJ2-5, with a possible D match to TRBD1 (6 bases). Trimming pared 5 bases from V and 9 bases from J, leaving 22 bases between. The CDR3 extends over 15 amino acids. Germline lookup yields CDR1 SGHTA and CDR2 FQGTGA.

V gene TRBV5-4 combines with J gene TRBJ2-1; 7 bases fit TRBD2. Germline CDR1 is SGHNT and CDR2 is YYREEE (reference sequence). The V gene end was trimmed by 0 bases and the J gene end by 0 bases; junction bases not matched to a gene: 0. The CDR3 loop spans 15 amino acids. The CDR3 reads CASSLGGGSYNEQFF. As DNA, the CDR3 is TGTGCCAGCAGCTTGGGCGGGGGCTCCTACAATGAGCAGTTCTTC.

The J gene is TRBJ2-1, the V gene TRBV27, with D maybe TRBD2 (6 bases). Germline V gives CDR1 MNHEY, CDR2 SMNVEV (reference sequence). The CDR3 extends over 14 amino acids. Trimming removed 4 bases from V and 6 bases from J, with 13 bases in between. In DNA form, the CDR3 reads TGTGCCAGCAGTTGGAGGGAACGTGGCAATGAGCAGTTCTTC. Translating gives CASSWRERGNEQFF.

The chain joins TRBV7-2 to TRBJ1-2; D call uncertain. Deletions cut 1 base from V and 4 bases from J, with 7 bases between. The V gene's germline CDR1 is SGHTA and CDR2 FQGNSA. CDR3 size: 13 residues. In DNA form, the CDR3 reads TGTGCCAGCAGCTTAGACAGAATCTATGGCTACACCTTC. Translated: CASSLDRIYGYTF.

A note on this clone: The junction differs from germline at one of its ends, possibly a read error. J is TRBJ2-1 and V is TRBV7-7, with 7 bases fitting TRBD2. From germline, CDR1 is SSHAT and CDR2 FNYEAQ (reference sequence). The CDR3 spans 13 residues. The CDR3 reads CASSLVLGGEQFF. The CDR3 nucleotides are TGTGCTAGCAGCTTAGTTCTCGGGGGGGAGCAGTTCTTC. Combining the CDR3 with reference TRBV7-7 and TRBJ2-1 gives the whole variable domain GAGVSQSPRYKVTKRGQDVTLRCDPISSHATLYWYQQALGQGPEFLTYFNYEAQPDKSGLPSDRFSAERPEGSISTLTIQRTEQRDSAMYRCASSLVLGGEQFFGPGTRLTVL.

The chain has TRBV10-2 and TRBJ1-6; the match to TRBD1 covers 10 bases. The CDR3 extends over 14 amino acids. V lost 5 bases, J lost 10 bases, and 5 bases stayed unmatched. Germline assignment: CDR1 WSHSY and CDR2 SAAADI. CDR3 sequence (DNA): TGCGCCAGCAGTCGACAGGGGGCTCAGTCACCCCTCCACTTT. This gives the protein CASSRQGAQSPLHF.

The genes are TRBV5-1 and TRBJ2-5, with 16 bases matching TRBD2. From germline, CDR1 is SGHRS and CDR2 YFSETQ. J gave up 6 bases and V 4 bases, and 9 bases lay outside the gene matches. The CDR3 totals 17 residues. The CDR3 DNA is TGCGCCAGCAGCGTGGGGACTAGCGGGAGGGCCACACAGACCCAGTACTTC. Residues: CASSVGTSGRATQTQYF.

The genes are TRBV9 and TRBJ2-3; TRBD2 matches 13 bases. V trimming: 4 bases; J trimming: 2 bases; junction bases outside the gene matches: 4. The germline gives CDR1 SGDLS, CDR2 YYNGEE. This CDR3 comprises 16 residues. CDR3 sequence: CASSPLAGGNTDTQYF. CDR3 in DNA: TGTGCCAGCAGCCCACTAGCGGGGGGGAACACAGATACGCAGTATTTT.

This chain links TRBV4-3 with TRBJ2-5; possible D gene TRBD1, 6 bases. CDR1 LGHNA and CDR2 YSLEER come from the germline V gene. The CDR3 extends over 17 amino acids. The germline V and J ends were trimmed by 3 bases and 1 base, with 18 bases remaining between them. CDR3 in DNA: TGCGCCAGCAGCCATGGAAGGCAGGGGATTAGCCAAGAGACCCAGTACTTC. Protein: CASSHGRQGISQETQYF.

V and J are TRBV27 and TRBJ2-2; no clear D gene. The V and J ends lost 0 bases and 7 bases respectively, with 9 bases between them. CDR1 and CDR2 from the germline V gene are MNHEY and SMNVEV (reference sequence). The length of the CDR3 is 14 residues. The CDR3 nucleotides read TGTGCCAGCAGTTTATCATTAGTGGGCGGGGAGCTGTTTTTT. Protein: CASSLSLVGGELFF.

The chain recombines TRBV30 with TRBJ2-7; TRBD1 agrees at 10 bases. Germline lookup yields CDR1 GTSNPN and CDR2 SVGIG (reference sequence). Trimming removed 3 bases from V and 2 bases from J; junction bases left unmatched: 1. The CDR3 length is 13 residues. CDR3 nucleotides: TGTGCCTGGAGAGGACAGGGGGCCTACGAGCAGTACTTC. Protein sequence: CAWRGQGAYEQYF.

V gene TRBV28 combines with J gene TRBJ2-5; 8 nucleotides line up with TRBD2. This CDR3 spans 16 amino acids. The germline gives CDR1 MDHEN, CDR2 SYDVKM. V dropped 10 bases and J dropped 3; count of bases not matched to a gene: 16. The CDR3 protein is CAIVRTPAGVEETQYF. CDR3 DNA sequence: TGTGCCATTGTCCGAACCCCAGCGGGGGTGGAAGAGACCCAGTACTTC.

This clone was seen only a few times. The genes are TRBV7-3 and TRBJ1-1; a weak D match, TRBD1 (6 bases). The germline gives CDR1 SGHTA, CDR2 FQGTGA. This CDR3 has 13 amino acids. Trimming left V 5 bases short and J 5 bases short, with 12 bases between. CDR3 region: CASSLTGWTEAFF. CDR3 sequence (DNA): TGTGCCAGCAGCCTCACAGGGTGGACTGAAGCTTTCTTT.

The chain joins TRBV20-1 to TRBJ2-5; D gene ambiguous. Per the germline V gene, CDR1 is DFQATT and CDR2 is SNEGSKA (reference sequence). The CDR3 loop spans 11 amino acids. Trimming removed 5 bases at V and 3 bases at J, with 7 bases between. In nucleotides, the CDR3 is TGCAGTGCTGCCGAGGAAGAGACCCAGTACTTC. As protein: CSAAEEETQYF.

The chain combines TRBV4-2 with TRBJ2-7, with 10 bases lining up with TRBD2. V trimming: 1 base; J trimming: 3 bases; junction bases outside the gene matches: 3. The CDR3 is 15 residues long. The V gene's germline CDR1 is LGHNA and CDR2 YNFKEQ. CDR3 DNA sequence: TGTGCCAGCAGCCAAGTAATAGCGGGGGGCTACGAGCAGTACTTC. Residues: CASSQVIAGGYEQYF.

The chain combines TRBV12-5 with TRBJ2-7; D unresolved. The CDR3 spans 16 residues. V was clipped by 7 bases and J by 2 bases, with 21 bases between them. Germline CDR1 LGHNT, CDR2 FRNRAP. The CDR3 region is CASAPGPLWFPYEQYF. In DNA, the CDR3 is TGTGCTAGTGCTCCCGGGCCGCTTTGGTTTCCCTACGAGCAGTACTTC.

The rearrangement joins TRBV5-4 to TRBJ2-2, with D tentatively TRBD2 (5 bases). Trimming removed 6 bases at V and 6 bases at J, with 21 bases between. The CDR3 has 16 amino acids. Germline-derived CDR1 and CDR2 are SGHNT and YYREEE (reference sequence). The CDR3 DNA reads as TGTGCCAGCAACCCAAGAGGGCCTCCAAAATCCGGGGAGCTGTTTTTT. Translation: CASNPRGPPKSGELFF.

The CDR3 sequence: CASSLRFARNNSPLHF. In DNA form, the CDR3 reads TGTGCCAGCAGCTTAAGGTTTGCCAGAAATAATTCACCCCTCCACTTT. This chain joins TRBV7-2 and TRBJ1-6, with D unclear. Trimming removed 2 bases at V and 5 bases at J, with 13 bases between. Looked up from germline, CDR1 is SGHTA and CDR2 is FQGNSA. The length of the CDR3 is 16 residues.

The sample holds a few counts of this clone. In DNA form, the CDR3 reads TGCGCCAGCAGCGTCTTTCCTAGCACAGATACGCAGTATTTT. Protein sequence: CASSVFPSTDTQYF. V and J are TRBV4-1 and TRBJ2-3; D gene unclear. The CDR3 runs 14 residues. CDR1 is MGHRA and CDR2 is YSYEKL in the germline V gene. Trimming took off 5 bases at V and 0 bases at J, with 9 bases between the two ends.

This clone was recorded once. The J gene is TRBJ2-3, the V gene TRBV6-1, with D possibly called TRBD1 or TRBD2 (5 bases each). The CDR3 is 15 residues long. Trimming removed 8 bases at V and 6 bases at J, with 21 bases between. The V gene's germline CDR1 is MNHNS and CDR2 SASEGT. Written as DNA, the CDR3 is TGTGCCAGCCCAAGGCCCGGGGCCCGACGGGATACGCAGTATTTT. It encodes CASPRPGARRDTQYF.

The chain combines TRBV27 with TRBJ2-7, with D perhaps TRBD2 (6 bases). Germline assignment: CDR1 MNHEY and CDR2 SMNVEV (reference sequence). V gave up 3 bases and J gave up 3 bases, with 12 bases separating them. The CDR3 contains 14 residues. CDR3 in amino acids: CASSLGGNVYEQYF. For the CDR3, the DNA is TGTGCCAGCAGTTTGGGGGGTAACGTCTACGAGCAGTACTTC.

The CDR3 DNA reads TGCGCCAGCAGCGTGGACATCCAAAGAGGGCACACTGAAGCTTTCTTT. As protein: CASSVDIQRGHTEAFF. The genes are TRBV5-1 and TRBJ1-1; weak D call: TRBD1 (5 bases). The V gene's germline CDR1 is SGHRS and CDR2 YFSETQ. V was pared by 4 bases and J by 3 bases, with 19 bases between. This CDR3 region has 16 residues.

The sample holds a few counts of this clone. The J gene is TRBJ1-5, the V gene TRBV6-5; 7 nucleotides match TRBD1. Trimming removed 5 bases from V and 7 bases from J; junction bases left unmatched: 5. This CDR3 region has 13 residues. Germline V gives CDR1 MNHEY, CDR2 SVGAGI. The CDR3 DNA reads TGTGCCAGCAGTAGGGGGCTCTGGCAGCCCCAGCATTTT. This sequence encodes CASSRGLWQPQHF.

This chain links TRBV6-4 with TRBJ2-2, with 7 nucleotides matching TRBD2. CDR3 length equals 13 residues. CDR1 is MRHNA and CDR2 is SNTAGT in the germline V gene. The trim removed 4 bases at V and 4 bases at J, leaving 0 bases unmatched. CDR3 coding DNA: TGTGCCAGCAGTGCTAGCGGCACCGGGGAGCTGTTTTTT. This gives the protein CASSASGTGELFF.

This CDR3 is CASSLGRAQRNNEQFF. Here the CDR3 DNA reads TGTGCCAGCAGCTTAGGCCGAGCTCAAAGGAACAATGAGCAGTTCTTC. V is TRBV13 and J is TRBJ2-1, with D unresolved. The V end lost 0 bases, the J end lost 5 bases, and 14 bases lay between the germline ends. In germline, CDR1 is PRHDT, CDR2 FYEKMQ (reference sequence). CDR3 size: 16 residues.

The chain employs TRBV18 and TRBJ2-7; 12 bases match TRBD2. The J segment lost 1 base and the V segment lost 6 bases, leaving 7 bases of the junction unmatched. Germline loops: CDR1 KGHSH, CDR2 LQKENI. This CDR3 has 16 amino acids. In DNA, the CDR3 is TGTGCCAGCTCGTCCCGACTAGCGGGAGAGTCCTACGAGCAGTACTTC. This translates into CASSSRLAGESYEQYF.